Presented here are 28 T cell receptor beta chains from one specimen sequenced in a study of T cells after yellow fever vaccination. TCRdb reanalysed the 5' RACE reads using MiXCR and keeps one entry per CDR3 protein. The sample lists about 300,000 distinct CDR3 sequences, approximately 8% occurring once. The specimen comprised CD4+ T cells sorted from PBMCs, sampled 5 days after the yellow fever booster vaccination. The receptors originated from a man aged 18 to 35 who received the YFV17D yellow fever vaccine.

This clonotype came up many times. The chain employs TRBV24-1 and TRBJ2-2; 9 positions match TRBD1. V was clipped by 3 bases and J by 4 bases; unmatched bases: 11. This CDR3 spans 18 amino acids. Germline V gives CDR1 KGHDR, CDR2 SFDVKD. The CDR3 loop is CATSDPSMGQGGTGELFF. The CDR3 coding sequence is TGTGCCACCAGTGATCCCTCGATGGGACAGGGAGGCACCGGGGAGCTGTTTTTT.

This clonotype was picked up a small number of times. V gene TRBV5-1 combines with J gene TRBJ2-5; D uncertain. Germline CDR1 is SGHRS and CDR2 is YFSETQ. V was clipped by 0 bases and J by 5 bases, with 11 bases between them. This CDR3 has 14 amino acids. The CDR3 DNA sequence: TGCGCCAGCAGCTTGGTTCCCCCCGGGGAGACCCAGTACTTC. Translation: CASSLVPPGETQYF.

This clonotype was detected only a few times. The chain combines TRBV12-3 or TRBV12-4 with TRBJ1-2; D not certain. V was pared by 1 base and J by 0 bases, with 6 bases between. CDR3 size: 14 residues. The CDR3 is CASSLDGSNYGYTF. The CDR3 coding sequence is TGTGCCAGCAGTTTAGACGGATCTAACTATGGCTACACCTTC.

The J gene is TRBJ2-5, the V gene TRBV7-9; D is unresolved. Germline loops: CDR1 SEHNR, CDR2 FQNEAQ (reference sequence). Trimming pared 6 bases from V and 3 bases from J, leaving 8 bases between. The CDR3 contains 12 residues. DNA of the CDR3: TGTGCCAGCAGTCCACTAAAAGAGACCCAGTACTTC. Translating it yields CASSPLKETQYF.

This clonotype was seen ten or more times. The chain combines TRBV5-1 with TRBJ2-2; unclear D gene. V gave up 0 bases and J gave up 9 bases, with 9 bases separating them. Germline V lookup: CDR1 SGHRS, CDR2 YFSETQ. The length of the CDR3 is 13 residues. The CDR3 nucleotides read TGCGCCAGCAGCTTGGTTTCGCCCCGGGAGCTGTTTTTT. Amino acids: CASSLVSPRELFF.

This rearrangement joins TRBV12-3 or TRBV12-4 to TRBJ2-3; D might be TRBD1 or TRBD2, each matching 6 bases. The CDR3 is 14 residues long. With 8 bases removed from V and 5 bases from J, the gap between germline ends came to 17 bases. The CDR3 here is CASGWGAGIDTQYF. The DNA for the CDR3 is TGTGCCAGCGGCTGGGGGGCCGGGATAGATACGCAGTATTTT.

This clonotype came up many times. The CDR3 is CASSLMGLYNEQFF. The CDR3 DNA sequence: TGCGCCAGCAGCTTGATGGGGTTGTACAATGAGCAGTTCTTC. The rearrangement joins TRBV5-1 to TRBJ2-1; D unresolved. Trimming stripped 1 base from V and 4 bases from J, with 9 bases between. Germline V lookup: CDR1 SGHRS, CDR2 YFSETQ. The CDR3 is 14 amino acids.

The chain links TRBV7-3 to TRBJ2-3; no reliable D call. Germline lookup yields CDR1 SGHTA and CDR2 FQGTGA. Trimming shortened V by 5 bases and J by 3 bases, and 15 bases separated the two germline ends. This CDR3 contains 15 residues. The CDR3 DNA follows: TGTGCCAGCAGCCCGACGGTGGGTGGGACAGATACGCAGTATTTT. This encodes CASSPTVGGTDTQYF.

This clonotype appeared a few times. This chain connects TRBV18 to TRBJ1-5; 7 bases agree with TRBD1. The CDR3 loop spans 14 amino acids. Germline loops: CDR1 KGHSH, CDR2 LQKENI. V gave up 2 bases and J gave up 8 bases; unmatched junction bases: 6. CDR3 DNA sequence: TGTGCCAGCTCACCAGGGGCAGGGGGAGAGCCCCAGCATTTT. Translated, it gives CASSPGAGGEPQHF.

This clonotype was observed many times. The V call is TRBV18, the J call TRBJ2-6; D ambiguous. V was clipped by 1 base and J by 2 bases, with 6 bases between them. This CDR3 region has 15 residues. Germline values: CDR1 KGHSH, CDR2 LQKENI. The CDR3 loop is CASSPLGTGANVLTF. The CDR3 DNA is TGTGCCAGCTCACCACTGGGGACTGGGGCCAACGTCCTGACTTTC.

The sample holds many counts of this clonotype. The V call is TRBV7-3, the J call TRBJ1-6; D remains unclear. This CDR3 comprises 13 residues. Trimming took 4 bases from V and 8 from J, leaving 9 bases between them. Germline values: CDR1 SGHTA, CDR2 FQGTGA. The CDR3 is CASSWDADSPLHF. CDR3 coding DNA: TGTGCCAGCAGCTGGGATGCCGATTCACCCCTCCACTTT.

This clonotype was recorded a few times. The chain recombines TRBV10-3 with TRBJ2-3; D ambiguous. The V gene's germline CDR1 is ENHRY and CDR2 SYGVKD. V was pared by 4 bases and J by 2 bases, with 1 base between. The CDR3 totals 11 residues. CDR3 residues: CAISVTDTQYF. The CDR3 nucleotides read TGTGCCATCAGTGTCACAGATACGCAGTATTTT.

In this sample, this clonotype turned up many times. The V gene is TRBV20-1, the J gene TRBJ2-3; 8 bases fit TRBD2. CDR1 and CDR2 (germline): DFQATT, SNEGSKA (reference sequence). This CDR3 comprises 14 residues. After removal of 1 base from V and 4 bases from J, the junction contained 4 bases not matched to a gene. CDR3 protein: CSARAGGPPDTQYF. The CDR3 DNA follows: TGCAGTGCTAGAGCGGGGGGGCCTCCAGATACGCAGTATTTT.

The table lists this clonotype with a few counts. This chain joins TRBV23-1 and TRBJ2-2, with D perhaps matching TRBD2 (7 bases). TRBV23-1 is recorded as an ORF, its role being uncertain. Trimming stripped 6 bases from V and 4 bases from J, with 15 bases between. CDR3 length: 15 amino acids. The chain's CDR3 is CASSRTGRGTGELFF. CDR3 nucleotide sequence: TGCGCCAGCAGCCGTACAGGGAGGGGCACCGGGGAGCTGTTTTTT.

This clonotype was observed a few times. The chain links TRBV7-3 to TRBJ2-5; 9 bases fit TRBD2. The germline gives CDR1 SGHTA, CDR2 FQGTGA. The CDR3 runs to 16 residues. J gave up 4 bases and V 0 bases, and 6 bases lay outside the gene matches. The CDR3 here is CASSLTGRGGRETQYF. In nucleotides, the CDR3 is TGTGCCAGCAGCTTAACTGGGCGGGGGGGCCGAGAGACCCAGTACTTC.

This clonotype was recorded a few times. This chain links TRBV10-1 with TRBJ2-3, with TRBD2 identical over 9 bases. Per germline, CDR1 WNHNN and CDR2 SYGVQD (reference sequence). This CDR3 has 15 amino acids. Trimming removed 8 bases from V and 4 bases from J; junction bases left unmatched: 10. CDR3 residues: CASSAGGAGADTQYF. CDR3 bases: TGCGCCAGCTCCGCGGGGGGGGCCGGCGCAGATACGCAGTATTTT.

In this sample, this clonotype turned up many times. The chain joins TRBV10-3 to TRBJ2-5; D is perhaps TRBD1 or TRBD2 (5 bases each). The ends were cut back, 8 bases at V and 5 bases at J, with 15 bases in the middle. The length of the CDR3 is 13 residues. The germline V gene has CDR1 ENHRY and CDR2 SYGVKD. The CDR3 sequence: CAIRPQGGETQYF. In nucleotides, the CDR3 is TGTGCCATCCGCCCGCAGGGCGGGGAGACCCAGTACTTC.

This chain connects TRBV7-2 to TRBJ1-1, with D possibly matching TRBD1 (5 bases). With 1 base removed from V and 6 bases from J, the gap between germline ends came to 12 bases. Germline loops: CDR1 SGHTA, CDR2 FQGNSA. The CDR3 is 14 residues long. CDR3 region: CASSLVGRDAEAFF. Written as DNA, the CDR3 is TGTGCCAGCAGCTTAGTCGGCAGGGATGCTGAAGCTTTCTTT.

The table lists this clonotype with a few counts. J is TRBJ2-5 and V is TRBV5-4, with D possibly TRBD2 on 5 matching bases. The ends were cut back, 1 base at V and 5 bases at J, with 12 bases in the middle. Per germline, CDR1 SGHNT and CDR2 YYREEE (reference sequence). The CDR3 runs to 14 residues. The chain's CDR3 is CASSLTPSGETQYF. DNA for the CDR3: TGTGCCAGCAGCTTGACTCCTTCGGGGGAGACCCAGTACTTC.

This clonotype was found many times. Written as DNA, the CDR3 is TGTGCCAGCAGCCTAGGAGTTGGTGATGAGACCCAGTACTTC. The encoded protein is CASSLGVGDETQYF. This rearrangement joins TRBV11-1 to TRBJ2-5; unclear D gene. The germline gives CDR1 SGHAT, CDR2 FQDESV (reference sequence). Trimming took off 5 bases at V and 5 bases at J, with 15 bases between the two ends. This CDR3 is built from 14 residues.

This clonotype occurred a few times. This chain's CDR3 is CASSRGYVDEQFF. Here the CDR3 DNA reads TGTGCCAGCAGCCGGGGATATGTGGATGAGCAGTTCTTC. The chain employs TRBV11-3 and TRBJ2-1, with D maybe TRBD2 (5 bases). With 5 bases removed from V and 8 bases from J, the gap between germline ends came to 13 bases. The length of the CDR3 is 13 residues. The V gene's germline CDR1 is SGHNT and CDR2 YENEEA.

The table lists this clonotype with many counts. V gene TRBV7-8 combines with J gene TRBJ1-2; D unclear. Germline lookup yields CDR1 SGHVS and CDR2 FQNEAQ. The V end was cut by 1 base, the J end by 1 base, with 7 bases between. The CDR3 sequence is 14 residues long. CDR3 residues: CASSLGLDNYGYTF. The CDR3 DNA reads TGTGCCAGCAGCTTAGGATTAGATAACTATGGCTACACCTTC.

In its sample, this clonotype was seen a few times. This chain connects TRBV18 to TRBJ2-7; tentatively, D is TRBD1 or TRBD2 (5 bases each). The CDR3 runs 16 residues. V was pared by 3 bases and J by 2 bases, with 17 bases between. Per the germline V gene, CDR1 is KGHSH and CDR2 is LQKENI. CDR3 bases: TGTGCCAGCTCACCGCCCGGGACGGTGAAAACCTACGAGCAGTACTTC. Residues: CASSPPGTVKTYEQYF.

This clonotype was detected only a few times. This chain uses TRBV28 with TRBJ2-1; the D gene is possibly TRBD1 (6 bases). The length of the CDR3 is 16 residues. Germline CDR1 and CDR2: MDHEN and SYDVKM. Trimming removed 7 bases from V and 9 bases from J, with 25 bases in between. The chain's CDR3 is CASTLDRGISLGEQFF. The CDR3 bases are TGTGCCAGCACCCTGGACAGAGGAATATCCCTCGGTGAGCAGTTCTTC.

This clonotype was seen ten or more times. The chain employs TRBV5-1 and TRBJ2-1; D not certain. Germline-derived CDR1 and CDR2 are SGHRS and YFSETQ. V was pared by 1 base and J by 7 bases, with 9 bases between. This CDR3 contains 13 residues. This chain's CDR3 is CASSLRRDNEQFF. For the CDR3, the DNA is TGCGCCAGCAGCTTGAGACGCGATAATGAGCAGTTCTTC.

The rearrangement uses TRBV21-1 and TRBJ2-5; the table calls TRBD1, which could not be checked here. TRBV21-1 constitutes a pseudogene. This CDR3 comprises 15 residues. The CDR3 spells CASSKVEGSGETQYF. The CDR3 DNA reads TGTGCCAGCAGCAAAGTTGAGGGGAGCGGTGAGACCCAGTACTTC.

For this clonotype: An end of the junction differs from the germline gene, which may be a read error. The chain carries TRBV10-3 and TRBJ2-2, with D perhaps matching TRBD2 (5 bases). Looked up from germline, CDR1 is ENHRY and CDR2 is SYGVKD. The CDR3 is 15 residues long. Here the CDR3 DNA reads TGTGCCATCAGTGTTTCCCCTCCTCCGCCCGGGGAGCCGTTTTTT. Amino acids: CAISVSPPPPGEPFF.

V and J are TRBV18 and TRBJ2-7, with D maybe TRBD1 (5 bases). The CDR3 is made up of 13 amino acids. V shed 3 bases and J shed 3 bases, with 9 bases lying between them. CDR1 KGHSH and CDR2 LQKENI come from the germline V gene. The CDR3 protein is CASSPQGHYEQYF. CDR3 bases: TGTGCCAGCTCACCCCAAGGACACTACGAGCAGTACTTC. The whole variable domain, filled in from reference TRBV18 and TRBJ2-7, reads NAGVMQNPRHLVRRRGQEARLRCSPMKGHSHVYWYRQLPEEGLKFMVYLQKENIIDESGMPKERFSAEFPKEGPSILRIQQVVRGDSAAYFCASSPQGHYEQYFGPGTRLTVT.